This T cell receptor (beta chain) was captured in a study of blood T cell repertoires in COVID-19. Assay used: immunoSEQ multiplex PCR; TCRdb lists only in-frame clones, some missing. The sample consists of some 260,000 clones, 87% of them appearing once. The V segment lost 1 base and the J segment 7 bases; nucleotides outside the gene matches: 4. Germline lookup yields CDR1 MNHNS and CDR2 SASEGT. The CDR3 is made up of 14 amino acids. The chain links TRBV6-1 to TRBJ2-4; 7 nucleotides agree with TRBD2. The sample consisted of PBMCs or T cells enriched from blood (not recorded which). The receptor's source is a woman younger than 45 with acute COVID-19. This CDR3 is CASSEVGGDNIQYF. The CDR3, as DNA: TGTGCCAGCAGTGAAGTGGGAGGGGACAACATTCAGTACTTC.